The source of this T cell receptor (beta chain) is a study of cytomegalovirus exposure and HLA in healthy donors. The PCR had 60 Vbeta and 13 Jbeta primers. The protocol was immunoSEQ multiplex PCR, while the TCRdb copy is restricted to in-frame clones and leaves out a portion. The sample has tens of thousands of clones; around four fifths are singletons. Germline V lookup: CDR1 SEHNR, CDR2 FQNEAQ (reference sequence). V lost 5 bases and J lost 9, with 11 bases in between. The CDR3 extends over 13 amino acids. V gene TRBV7-9 combines with J gene TRBJ1-6, with a possible D match to TRBD1 (6 bases). The sample taken for sequencing was PBMCs. The sequence came from a woman in her thirties or forties in good health and CMV-seropositive. CDR3 nucleotides: TGTGCCAGCAGCCAACAGGGAATTTCACCCCTCCACTTT. Amino acid sequence: CASSQQGISPLHF.